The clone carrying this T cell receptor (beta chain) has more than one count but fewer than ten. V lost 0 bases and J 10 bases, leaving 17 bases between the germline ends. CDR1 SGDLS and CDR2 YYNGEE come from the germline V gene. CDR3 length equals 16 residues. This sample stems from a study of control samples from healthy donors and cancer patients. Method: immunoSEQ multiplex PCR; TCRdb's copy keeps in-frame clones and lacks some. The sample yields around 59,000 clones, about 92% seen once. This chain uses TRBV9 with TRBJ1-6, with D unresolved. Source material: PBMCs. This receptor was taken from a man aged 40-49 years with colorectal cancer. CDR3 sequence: CASSVVGTPLGSPLHF. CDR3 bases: TGTGCCAGCAGCGTAGTCGGCACCCCTCTTGGCTCACCCCTCCACTTT.